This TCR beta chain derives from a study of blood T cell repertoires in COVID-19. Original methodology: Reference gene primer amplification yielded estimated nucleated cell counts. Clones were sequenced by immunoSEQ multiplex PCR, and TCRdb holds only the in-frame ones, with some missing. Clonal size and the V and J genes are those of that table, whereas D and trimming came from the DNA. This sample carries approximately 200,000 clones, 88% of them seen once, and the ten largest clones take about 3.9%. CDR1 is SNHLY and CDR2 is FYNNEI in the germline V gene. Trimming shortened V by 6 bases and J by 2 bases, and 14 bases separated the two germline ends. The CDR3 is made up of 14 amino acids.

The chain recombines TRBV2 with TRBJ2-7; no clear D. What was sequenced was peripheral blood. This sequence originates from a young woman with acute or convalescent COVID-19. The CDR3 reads CASRWLATTYEQYF. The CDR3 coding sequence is TGTGCCAGCAGGTGGTTAGCAACGACCTACGAGCAGTACTTC.